Each of the 16 T cell receptor beta chains below was sequenced from the same sample in a study of cytomegalovirus exposure and HLA in healthy donors. Use of 60 Vbeta and 13 Jbeta primers characterized the PCR. Profiled with immunoSEQ multiplex PCR; TCRdb holds only in-frame clones, not every one. The table records 75,000 to 90,000 clones, about 79% of them present only once. The sequencing sample was made of PBMCs. The receptors shown here come from a male donor in good health and CMV-seropositive.

This chain links TRBV29-1 with TRBJ1-2, with D possibly being TRBD1 (5 bases). CDR3 length: 12 amino acids. Germline V gene lookup returns CDR1 SQVTM and CDR2 ANQGSEA. V lost 4 bases, J lost 6 bases, and 12 bases lay in between. In DNA form, the CDR3 reads TGCAGCGTTGGACCGGACATAAATGGCTACACCTTC. This encodes CSVGPDINGYTF.

This rearrangement joins TRBV15 to TRBJ2-1, with 7 nucleotides matching TRBD2. Germline lookup yields CDR1 LNHNV and CDR2 YYDKDF (reference sequence). V shed 3 bases, J shed 8 bases, and the junction held 10 bases outside the gene matches. This CDR3 is built from 15 residues. For the CDR3, the DNA is TGTGCCACCAGCAGTGAGGAGGGAGGGTGGGATGAGCAGTTCTTC. Its protein product is CATSSEEGGWDEQFF. The entire variable domain, with the rest obtained from reference TRBV15 and TRBJ2-1, is as follows: DAMVIQNPRYQVTQFGKPVTLSCSQTLNHNVMYWYQQKSSQAPKLLFHYYDKDFNNEADTPDNFQSRRPNTSFCFLDIRSPGLGDTAMYLCATSSEEGGWDEQFFGPGTRLTVL.

This sequence joins TRBV9 and TRBJ2-5; 7 bases map to TRBD2. The end of the DNA is better explained by TRBJ2-7, so the J call may be wrong. Germline assignment: CDR1 SGDLS and CDR2 YYNGEE. This CDR3 is built from 14 residues. CDR3 bases: TGTGCCAGCAGCCCCCGGGGAGGGTCCTACGAGCAGTACTTC. As protein: CASSPRGGSYEQYF.

The chain has TRBV30 and TRBJ1-2; D is perhaps TRBD1 (6 bases). The CDR3 is 14 amino acids. Germline CDR1 GTSNPN, CDR2 SVGIG (reference sequence). Trimming removed 6 bases from V and 0 bases from J, with 14 bases in between. Here the CDR3 DNA reads TGTGCCTGCCAGGGGACACTAGCTAACTATGGCTACACCTTC. This translates into CACQGTLANYGYTF.

The V call is TRBV7-9, the J call TRBJ1-5; D unresolved. The ends were cut back, 1 base at V and 0 bases at J, with 7 bases in the middle. This CDR3 region has 15 residues. CDR1 and CDR2 from the germline V gene are SEHNR and FQNEAQ (reference sequence). In nucleotides, the CDR3 is TGTGCCAGCAGCTTAGACGCGTATAGCAATCAGCCCCAGCATTTT. As protein: CASSLDAYSNQPQHF. Complete variable domain (other parts from reference TRBV7-9 and TRBJ1-5): DTGVSQNPRHKITKRGQNVTFRCDPISEHNRLYWYRQTLGQGPEFLTYFQNEAQLEKSRLLSDRFSAERPKGSFSTLEIQRTEQGDSAMYLCASSLDAYSNQPQHFGDGTRLSIL.

This clone was observed a single time. The chain combines TRBV4-1 with TRBJ2-5; the D is unclear. The germline V gene has CDR1 MGHRA and CDR2 YSYEKL. The CDR3 sequence is 18 residues long. Trimming shortened V by 1 base and J by 2 bases, and 20 bases separated the two germline ends. In nucleotides, the CDR3 is TGCGCCAGCAGCCAAGTTGGGCGTTCAGCCCAGAGACAAGAGACCCAGTACTTC. Amino acids: CASSQVGRSAQRQETQYF.

The chain uses TRBV14 and TRBJ1-6; 7 bases are shared with TRBD1. Looked up from germline, CDR1 is SGHDN and CDR2 is FVKESK. The V and J ends lost 0 bases and 8 bases, in that order; junction bases with no gene match: 4. The CDR3 runs 15 residues. The DNA of the CDR3 is TGTGCCAGCAGCCAAGAGACAGGGATATATTCACCCCTCCACTTT. Residues: CASSQETGIYSPLHF. The entire variable domain, with the rest obtained from reference TRBV14 and TRBJ1-6, is as follows: EAGVTQFPSHSVIEKGQTVTLRCDPISGHDNLYWYRRVMGKEIKFLLHFVKESKQDESGMPNNRFLAERTGGTYSTLKVQPAELEDSGVYFCASSQETGIYSPLHFGNGTRLTVT.

The rearrangement joins TRBV19 to TRBJ2-7, with D possibly TRBD1 on 5 matching bases. V lost 5 bases, J lost 6 bases, and 14 bases lay in between. The V gene's germline CDR1 is LNHDA and CDR2 SQIVND (reference sequence). The CDR3 covers 13 residues. The CDR3 nucleotides read TGTGCCAGTAGTGTCAGGGCCTCCGTCGAGCAGTACTTC. Encoded protein: CASSVRASVEQYF.

This clone was detected once. CDR3 sequence (DNA): TGCGCCAGCAGTCCTTTCGCCGGGACAGGGCGTGAGACCCAGTACTTC. It is translated as CASSPFAGTGRETQYF. This rearrangement joins TRBV5-1 to TRBJ2-5; 9 positions match TRBD1. V was pared by 5 bases and J by 5 bases, with 13 bases of the junction left unmatched. The CDR3 loop spans 16 amino acids. Germline assignment: CDR1 SGHRS and CDR2 YFSETQ.

The chain uses TRBV6-1 and TRBJ2-7; 7 nucleotides agree with TRBD1. The germline V gene has CDR1 MNHNS and CDR2 SASEGT. V shed 2 bases, J shed 4 bases, and the junction held 2 bases outside the gene matches. This CDR3 spans 13 amino acids. The CDR3 DNA reads TGTGCCAGCAGTGAATACAGGGGATACGAGCAGTACTTC. Translating it yields CASSEYRGYEQYF.

The V call is TRBV4-1, the J call TRBJ2-1, with 14 bases matching TRBD2. This CDR3 spans 18 amino acids. V was clipped by 0 bases and J by 4 bases; unmatched bases: 5. Germline V CDR1 and CDR2: MGHRA, YSYEKL. The chain's CDR3 is CASSQDRGTSGRYNEQFF. The DNA of the CDR3 is TGCGCCAGCAGCCAAGATCGGGGGACTAGCGGGAGATACAATGAGCAGTTCTTC.

V usage is TRBV28 and J usage is TRBJ1-1; D is possibly TRBD1 (5 bases). V lost 6 bases, J lost 1 base, and 9 bases lay in between. Germline V gives CDR1 MDHEN, CDR2 SYDVKM. The CDR3 is 13 amino acids. The CDR3: CASSLGQNTEAFF. The CDR3, as DNA: TGTGCCAGCAGCTTAGGACAGAACACTGAAGCTTTCTTT.

This chain links TRBV27 with TRBJ2-7, with 9 nucleotides matching TRBD2. Germline V gene lookup returns CDR1 MNHEY and CDR2 SMNVEV (reference sequence). The CDR3 totals 15 residues. The ends lost 7 bases at V and 2 bases at J; junction bases unmatched: 9. The CDR3 DNA reads as TGTGCCAGCACCGTTACTAGCGGGCCAACCTACGAGCAGTACTTC. The encoded protein is CASTVTSGPTYEQYF.

The genes are TRBV6-5 and TRBJ2-5; TRBD1 matches 11 bases. The end of the DNA aligns better with TRBJ2-7, so the J call may be wrong. CDR3 length: 14 amino acids. The V gene's germline CDR1 is MNHEY and CDR2 SVGAGI. The CDR3 DNA sequence: TGTGCCAGCAGTTACGGGACAGGGGGGGACGAGCAGTACTTC. Protein product: CASSYGTGGDEQYF.

Details on this clone: One end of the junction does not line up with germline, which may come from a read error. The sample holds other DNA sequences that translate to the same CDR3. This rearrangement joins TRBV2 to TRBJ1-2; the D gene is possibly TRBD1 (5 bases). Germline V gene lookup returns CDR1 SNHLY and CDR2 FYNNEI. There are 15 residues in the CDR3. CDR3 amino acids: CASKREMGENYGYTF. The DNA for the CDR3 is TGTGCCAGCAAGCGGGAGATGGGGGAAAACTATGGCTACACCTTT.

The V and J genes are TRBV5-4 and TRBJ2-5; 9 bases match TRBD2. Trimming removed 4 bases from V and 5 bases from J; junction bases left unmatched: 9. CDR3 size: 15 residues. The germline V gene has CDR1 SGHNT and CDR2 YYREEE (reference sequence). The CDR3 nucleotides read TGTGCCAGCAGCGGGAGAGCGGGAGGAGTGGAGACCCAGTACTTC. This encodes CASSGRAGGVETQYF.